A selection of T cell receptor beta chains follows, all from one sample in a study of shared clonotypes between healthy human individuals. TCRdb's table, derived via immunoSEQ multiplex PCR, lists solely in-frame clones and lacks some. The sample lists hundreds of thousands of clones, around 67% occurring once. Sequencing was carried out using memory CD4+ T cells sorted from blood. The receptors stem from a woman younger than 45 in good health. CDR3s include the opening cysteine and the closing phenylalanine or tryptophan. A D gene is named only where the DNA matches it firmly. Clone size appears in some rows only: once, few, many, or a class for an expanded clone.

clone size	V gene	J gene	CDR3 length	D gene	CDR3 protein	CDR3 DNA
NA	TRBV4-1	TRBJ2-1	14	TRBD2	CASSQPTGGGEQFF	TGCGCCAGCAGCCAACCTACGGGGGGAGGTGAGCAGTTCTTC
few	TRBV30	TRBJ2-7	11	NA	CAWKHSYEQYF	TGTGCCTGGAAACACTCCTACGAGCAGTACTTC
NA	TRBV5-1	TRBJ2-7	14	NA	CASSLGGSSYEQYF	TGCGCCAGCAGCTTGGGTGGCTCCTCCTACGAGCAGTACTTC
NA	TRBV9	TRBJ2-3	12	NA	CASSVGLDTQYF	TGTGCCAGCAGCGTAGGGCTAGATACGCAGTATTTT
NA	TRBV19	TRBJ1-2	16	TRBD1	CASSISWTGRNYGYTF	TGTGCCAGTAGTATCTCCTGGACAGGCCGTAACTATGGCTACACCTTC
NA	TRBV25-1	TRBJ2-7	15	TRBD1	CASSVGTGIWDEQYF	TGTGCCAGCAGTGTAGGGACAGGGATTTGGGACGAGCAGTACTTC
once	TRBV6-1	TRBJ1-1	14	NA	CASRARGENTEAFF	TGTGCCAGCAGGGCGAGGGGGGAGAACACTGAAGCTTTCTTT
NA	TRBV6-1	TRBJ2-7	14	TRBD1	CATQMTGVSYEQYF	TGTGCCACTCAAATGACAGGGGTCTCCTACGAGCAGTACTTC
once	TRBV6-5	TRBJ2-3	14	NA	CASSLTDRTDTQYF	TGTGCCAGCAGTTTGACAGACCGCACAGATACGCAGTATTTT
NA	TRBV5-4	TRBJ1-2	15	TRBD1	CASRIRDRSLLGYTF	TGTGCCAGCAGAATCCGGGACAGGAGCCTCTTGGGCTACACCTTC
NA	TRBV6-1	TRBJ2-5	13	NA	CASRRETQETQYF	TGTGCCAGCAGGCGGGAAACCCAAGAGACCCAGTACTTC
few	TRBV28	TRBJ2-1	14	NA	CASSPRERHNEQFF	TGTGCCAGCAGTCCCCGGGAACGGCACAATGAGCAGTTCTTC
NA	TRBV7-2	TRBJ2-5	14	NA	CASSLRTWKETQYF	TGTGCCAGCAGCTTAAGGACCTGGAAAGAGACCCAGTACTTC